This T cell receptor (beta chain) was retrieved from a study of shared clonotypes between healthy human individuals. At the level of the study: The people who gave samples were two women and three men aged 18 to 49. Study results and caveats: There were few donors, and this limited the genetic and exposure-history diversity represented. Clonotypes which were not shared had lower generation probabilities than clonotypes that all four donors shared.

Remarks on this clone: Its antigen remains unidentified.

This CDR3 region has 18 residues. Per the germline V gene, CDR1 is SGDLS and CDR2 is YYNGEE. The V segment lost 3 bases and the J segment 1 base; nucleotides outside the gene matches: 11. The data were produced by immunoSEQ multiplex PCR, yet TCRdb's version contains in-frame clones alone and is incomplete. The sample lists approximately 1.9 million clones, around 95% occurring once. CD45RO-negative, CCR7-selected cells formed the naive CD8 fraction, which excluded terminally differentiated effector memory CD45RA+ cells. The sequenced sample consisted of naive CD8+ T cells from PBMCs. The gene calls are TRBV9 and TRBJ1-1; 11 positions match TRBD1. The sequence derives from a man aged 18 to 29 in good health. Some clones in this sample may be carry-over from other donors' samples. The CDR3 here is CASSGADRGLYANTEAFF. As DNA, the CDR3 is TGTGCCAGCAGCGGAGCGGACAGGGGGCTGTATGCGAACACTGAAGCTTTCTTT.